Below are 12 T cell receptor beta chains sequenced from a single sample in a study of T cell responses to AZD1222 COVID-19 vaccine. Some clones are missing from TCRdb's copy, which holds only in-frame ones; the method was immunoSEQ multiplex PCR. The table records around 150,000 clones, around 90% of them present only once. The material sequenced was peripheral blood, taken on day 0 of AZD1222 vaccination. Receptor source: an adult in good health.

V and J are TRBV6-2 or TRBV6-3 and TRBJ2-3; D is ambiguous. The V end was cut by 1 base, the J end by 2 bases, with 7 bases between. Per the germline V gene, CDR1 is MNHEY and CDR2 is SVGEGT. The CDR3 spans 14 residues. This CDR3 is CASSYFSPTDTQYF. CDR3 bases: TGTGCCAGCAGTTACTTTAGCCCCACAGATACGCAGTATTTT.

The chain carries TRBV14 and TRBJ1-2; 9 bases map to TRBD1. The CDR3 extends over 14 amino acids. Per the germline V gene, CDR1 is SGHDN and CDR2 is FVKESK. The ends lost 3 bases at V and 5 bases at J; junction bases unmatched: 4. The CDR3 loop is CASSQGDRAYGYTF. CDR3 bases: TGTGCCAGCAGCCAGGGGGACAGGGCGTATGGCTACACCTTC. The full variable domain, with the rest looked up from reference TRBV14 and TRBJ1-2, is EAGVTQFPSHSVIEKGQTVTLRCDPISGHDNLYWYRRVMGKEIKFLLHFVKESKQDESGMPNNRFLAERTGGTYSTLKVQPAELEDSGVYFCASSQGDRAYGYTFGSGTRLTVV.

The gene calls are TRBV2 and TRBJ1-6; the D gene is possibly TRBD1 (5 bases). V lost 8 bases, J lost 3 bases, and 8 bases lay in between. The CDR3 consists of 13 residues. CDR1 and CDR2 from the germline V gene are SNHLY and FYNNEI. The CDR3 sequence: CASEGDYNSPLHF. CDR3 DNA: TGTGCCAGCGAAGGGGACTATAATTCACCCCTCCACTTT.

The genes are TRBV2 and TRBJ2-3; tentative D call: TRBD2 (6 bases). V was trimmed by 5 bases and J by 1 base, leaving 7 bases between them. CDR3 size: 13 residues. Germline V CDR1 and CDR2: SNHLY, FYNNEI. CDR3 DNA: TGTGCCAGCAGTCGCGGGGGCACAGATACGCAGTATTTT. Translation gives CASSRGGTDTQYF.

This rearrangement joins TRBV28 to TRBJ1-1; no firm D call. This CDR3 spans 15 amino acids. Germline lookup yields CDR1 MDHEN and CDR2 SYDVKM. Trimming took 7 bases from V and 4 from J, leaving 19 bases between them. In nucleotides, the CDR3 is TGTGCCAGCAACCTAGGCGGGAGTGGGAGCACTGAAGCTTTCTTT. Protein sequence: CASNLGGSGSTEAFF.

The gene calls are TRBV3-1 (or the pseudogene TRBV3-2) and TRBJ2-7, with TRBD2 identical over 7 bases. The CDR3 contains 16 residues. Per the germline V gene, CDR1 is LGHDT and CDR2 is YNNKEL (reference sequence). Unmatched junction bases numbered 8, after V lost 0 bases and J lost 3 bases. Here the CDR3 reads CASSQDQAGKNYEQYF. The CDR3 nucleotides are TGTGCCAGCAGCCAAGATCAAGCGGGGAAGAACTACGAGCAGTACTTC.

The rearrangement links TRBV18 to TRBJ2-3; D unresolved. The germline V gene has CDR1 KGHSH and CDR2 LQKENI. The V end lost 0 bases, the J end lost 0 bases, and 4 bases lay between the germline ends. The CDR3 is 14 residues long. CDR3 sequence (DNA): TGTGCCAGCTCACCACCATCTAGCACAGATACGCAGTATTTT. Translation: CASSPPSSTDTQYF.

This chain uses TRBV19 with TRBJ2-2; D may be TRBD2 (6 bases). Germline V CDR1 and CDR2: LNHDA, SQIVND (reference sequence). The CDR3 runs to 16 residues. V was trimmed by 5 bases and J by 0 bases, leaving 13 bases between them. The CDR3 DNA is TGTGCCAGTAGTTCCCTCGGGGGATCGAACACCGGGGAGCTGTTTTTT. Protein product: CASSSLGGSNTGELFF.

This chain connects TRBV11-2 to TRBJ2-5, with TRBD2 as a possible D gene (6 bases). This CDR3 spans 14 amino acids. Germline lookup yields CDR1 SGHAT and CDR2 FQNNGV. Deletions cut 0 bases from V and 4 bases from J, with 9 bases between. The CDR3 DNA reads TGTGCCAGCAGCTTAGATGGGGGAGGAGAGACCCAGTACTTC. This sequence encodes CASSLDGGGETQYF.

V is TRBV19 and J is TRBJ2-7, with TRBD1 matching over 9 bases. CDR1 LNHDA and CDR2 SQIVND come from the germline V gene (reference sequence). V shed 5 bases and J 10 bases; nucleotides not matched to a gene: 15. The CDR3 is 15 amino acids. The CDR3: CASSPKSGTGIEQYF. The DNA for the CDR3 is TGTGCCAGTAGTCCTAAATCCGGGACAGGGATTGAACAGTACTTC.

The rearrangement links TRBV7-9 to TRBJ2-7; 11 bases fit TRBD1. The CDR3 is made up of 16 amino acids. V shed 5 bases and J 3 bases; nucleotides not matched to a gene: 9. Germline V gene data show CDR1 as SEHNR and CDR2 as FQNEAQ (reference sequence). In nucleotides, the CDR3 is TGTGCCAGCAGCCAAACGGGACAGGGGGTTAGCTACGAGCAGTACTTC. Encoded protein: CASSQTGQGVSYEQYF.

The chain links TRBV7-2 to TRBJ1-2; no firm D call. Germline loops: CDR1 SGHTA, CDR2 FQGNSA. The ends were cut back, 2 bases at V and 2 bases at J, with 9 bases in the middle. This CDR3 has 14 residues. The CDR3, as DNA: TGTGCCAGCAGCTTATTGAAAAGGAACTATGGCTACACCTTC. Its translation is CASSLLKRNYGYTF.